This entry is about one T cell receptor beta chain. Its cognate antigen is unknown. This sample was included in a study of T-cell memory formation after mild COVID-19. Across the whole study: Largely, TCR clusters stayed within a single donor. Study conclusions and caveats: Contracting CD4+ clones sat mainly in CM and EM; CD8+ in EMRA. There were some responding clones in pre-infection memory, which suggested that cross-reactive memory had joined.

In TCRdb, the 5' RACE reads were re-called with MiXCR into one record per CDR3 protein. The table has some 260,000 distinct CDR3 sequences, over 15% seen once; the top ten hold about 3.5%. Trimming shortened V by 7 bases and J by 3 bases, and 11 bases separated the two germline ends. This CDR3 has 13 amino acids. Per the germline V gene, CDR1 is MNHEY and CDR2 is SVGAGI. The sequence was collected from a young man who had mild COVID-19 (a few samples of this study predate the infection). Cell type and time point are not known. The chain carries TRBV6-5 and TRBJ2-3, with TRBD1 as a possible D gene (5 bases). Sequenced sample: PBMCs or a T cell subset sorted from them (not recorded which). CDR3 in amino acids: CASKRQGTDTQYF. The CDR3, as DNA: TGTGCCAGCAAGAGGCAGGGAACAGATACGCAGTATTTT.